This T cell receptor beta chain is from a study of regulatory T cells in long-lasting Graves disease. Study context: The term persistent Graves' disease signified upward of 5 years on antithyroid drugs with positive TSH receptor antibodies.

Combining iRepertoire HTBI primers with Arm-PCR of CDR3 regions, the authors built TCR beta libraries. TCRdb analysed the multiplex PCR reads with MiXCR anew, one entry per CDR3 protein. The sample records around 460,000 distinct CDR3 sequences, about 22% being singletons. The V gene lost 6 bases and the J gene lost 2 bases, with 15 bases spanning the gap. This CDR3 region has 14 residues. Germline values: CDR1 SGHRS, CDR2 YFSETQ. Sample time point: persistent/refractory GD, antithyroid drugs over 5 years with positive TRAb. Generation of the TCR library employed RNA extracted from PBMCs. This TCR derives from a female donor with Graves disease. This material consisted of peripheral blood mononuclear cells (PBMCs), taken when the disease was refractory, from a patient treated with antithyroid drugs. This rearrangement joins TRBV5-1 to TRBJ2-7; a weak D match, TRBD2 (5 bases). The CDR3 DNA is TGCGCCAGCAAGGAGGCCCCCGGGGCCTACGAGCAGTACTTC. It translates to CASKEAPGAYEQYF. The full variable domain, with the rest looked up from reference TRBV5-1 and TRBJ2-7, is KAGVTQTPRYLIKTRGQQVTLSCSPISGHRSVSWYQQTPGQGLQFLFEYFSETQRNKGNFPGRFSGRQFSNSRSEMNVSTLELGDSALYLCASKEAPGAYEQYFGPGTRLTVT.